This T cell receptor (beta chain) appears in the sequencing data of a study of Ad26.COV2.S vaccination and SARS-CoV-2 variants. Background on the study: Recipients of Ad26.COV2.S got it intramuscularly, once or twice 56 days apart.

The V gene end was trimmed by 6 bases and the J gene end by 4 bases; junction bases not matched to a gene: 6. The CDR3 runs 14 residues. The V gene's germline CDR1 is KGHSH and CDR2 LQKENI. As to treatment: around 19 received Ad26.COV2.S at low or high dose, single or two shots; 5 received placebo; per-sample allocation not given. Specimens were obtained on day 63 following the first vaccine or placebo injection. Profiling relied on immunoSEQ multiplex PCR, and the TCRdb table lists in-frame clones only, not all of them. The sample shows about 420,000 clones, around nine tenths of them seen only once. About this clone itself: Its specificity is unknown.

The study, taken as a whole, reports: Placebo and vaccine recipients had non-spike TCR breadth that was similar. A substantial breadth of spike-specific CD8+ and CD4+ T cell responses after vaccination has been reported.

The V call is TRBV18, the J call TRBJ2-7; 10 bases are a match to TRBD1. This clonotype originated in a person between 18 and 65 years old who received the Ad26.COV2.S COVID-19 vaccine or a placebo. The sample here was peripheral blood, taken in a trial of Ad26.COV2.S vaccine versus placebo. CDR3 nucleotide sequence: TGTGCCAGCTCCCCGGGACAGGGGATATACGAGCAGTACTTC. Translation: CASSPGQGIYEQYF.